A selection of T cell receptor beta chains follows, all from one sample in a study of Graves' ophthalmopathy and Graves' hyperthyroidism. TCRdb ran MiXCR on the multiplex PCR reads and lists one entry per CDR3 protein. The sample lists 1 million to 1.3 million distinct CDR3 sequences, roughly two fifths occurring once. Sequencing was carried out using peripheral blood or thyroid tissue (not recorded which). These receptors were collected from an adult man with Graves' hyperthyroidism. The CDR3 runs from the conserved cysteine through the conserved F or W. The order of the fields is D gene, clone size, V gene, J gene, CDR3 DNA, CDR3 protein. D genes are given only for firm matches. Size is stated for part of the rows, as once, few or many counts, or as a class when the clone is expanded.

D gene: NA
clone size: NA
V gene: TRBV15
J gene: TRBJ2-6
CDR3 DNA: TGTGCCACCAGTTCGGGGAATGGGGCCAACGTCCTGACTTTC
CDR3 protein: CATSSGNGANVLTF

D gene: TRBD1
clone size: once
V gene: TRBV7-9
J gene: TRBJ2-7
CDR3 DNA: TGTGCCAGCAGCGCCCTGACAGGGGTCTCCTACGAGCAGTACTTC
CDR3 protein: CASSALTGVSYEQYF

D gene: NA
clone size: NA
V gene: TRBV14
J gene: TRBJ2-7
CDR3 DNA: TGTGCCAGCAGCCCGGATTGGGGCTACGAGCAGTACTTC
CDR3 protein: CASSPDWGYEQYF

D gene: TRBD2
clone size: few
V gene: TRBV7-2
J gene: TRBJ2-7
CDR3 DNA: TGTGCCAGCAGCTTATTACCGGGGGGGGCGTACGAGCAGTACTTC
CDR3 protein: CASSLLPGGAYEQYF

D gene: NA
clone size: NA
V gene: TRBV10-3
J gene: TRBJ1-1
CDR3 DNA: TGTGCCAGCAGCCCGGACGGGGGCCTGAACACTGAAGCTTTCTTT
CDR3 protein: CASSPDGGLNTEAFF

D gene: TRBD2
clone size: NA
V gene: TRBV6-6
J gene: TRBJ2-7
CDR3 DNA: TGTGCCAGCAGTCATGGGTTCCTCGGACTAGAAAACGAGCAGTACTTC
CDR3 protein: CASSHGFLGLENEQYF

D gene: NA
clone size: NA
V gene: TRBV20-1
J gene: TRBJ1-5
CDR3 DNA: TGCAGTGCTGTCAGGGAAATTTATCGGCCCCAGCATTTT
CDR3 protein: CSAVREIYRPQHF

D gene: NA
clone size: few
V gene: TRBV20-1
J gene: TRBJ2-7
CDR3 DNA: TGCAGTGCTAGAGTACTGGGGATCGCCTACGAGCAGTACTTC
CDR3 protein: CSARVLGIAYEQYF

D gene: NA
clone size: NA
V gene: TRBV20-1
J gene: TRBJ2-5
CDR3 DNA: TGCAGTGCTTGGGGTGGGAATTACCAAGAGACCCAGTACTTC
CDR3 protein: CSAWGGNYQETQYF

D gene: NA
clone size: many
V gene: TRBV15
J gene: TRBJ1-5
CDR3 DNA: TGTGCCACCAGTGGCGACGGGGGGTTGCGGAATCAGCCCCAGCATTTT
CDR3 protein: CATSGDGGLRNQPQHF

D gene: NA
clone size: few
V gene: TRBV29-1
J gene: TRBJ2-7
CDR3 DNA: TGCAGCGTTGTACACCGGGACGGTACCTACGAGCAGTACTTC
CDR3 protein: CSVVHRDGTYEQYF

D gene: NA
clone size: few
V gene: TRBV6-5
J gene: TRBJ1-1
CDR3 DNA: TGTGCCAGCAGGGTCACACGCCACCCCGGGAACACTGAAGCTTTCTTT
CDR3 protein: CASRVTRHPGNTEAFF

D gene: TRBD2
clone size: many
V gene: TRBV19
J gene: TRBJ2-6
CDR3 DNA: TGTGCCAGTATTGGGAGGGGCTCTGGGGCCAACGTCCTGACTTTC
CDR3 protein: CASIGRGSGANVLTF

D gene: TRBD2
clone size: many
V gene: TRBV29-1
J gene: TRBJ2-7
CDR3 DNA: TGCAGCGTTCTAAGGGAGGGTTCCTACGAGCAGTACTTC
CDR3 protein: CSVLREGSYEQYF

D gene: NA
clone size: few
V gene: TRBV7-3
J gene: TRBJ2-5
CDR3 DNA: TGTGCCAGCAGCTTACGGCAGGGGGGGACCCAGTACTTC
CDR3 protein: CASSLRQGGTQYF

D gene: TRBD1
clone size: NA
V gene: TRBV4-3
J gene: TRBJ2-7
CDR3 DNA: TGCGCCAGCAGCCAAGGACAGGGGTCAGGGAGCTCCTACGAGCAGTACTTC
CDR3 protein: CASSQGQGSGSSYEQYF

D gene: TRBD1
clone size: many
V gene: TRBV10-3
J gene: TRBJ1-1
CDR3 DNA: TGTGCCATCAGTCAGGGACAGATGAACACTGAAGCTTTCTTT
CDR3 protein: CAISQGQMNTEAFF

D gene: NA
clone size: many
V gene: TRBV10-3
J gene: TRBJ1-6
CDR3 DNA: TGTGCCATCAGCGAGGACCCTCGGGCCGGGGGTTCACCCCTCCACTTT
CDR3 protein: CAISEDPRAGGSPLHF

D gene: TRBD1
clone size: many
V gene: TRBV6-6
J gene: TRBJ2-5
CDR3 DNA: TGTGCCAGCCACCGTGGGACAGCACAAGAGACCCAGTACTTC
CDR3 protein: CASHRGTAQETQYF

D gene: NA
clone size: NA
V gene: TRBV2
J gene: TRBJ1-1
CDR3 DNA: TGTGCCAGTAGTGAAGGAGGCAGGGGCCGGACTGAAGCTTTCTTT
CDR3 protein: CASSEGGRGRTEAFF

D gene: NA
clone size: NA
V gene: TRBV29-1
J gene: TRBJ2-1
CDR3 DNA: TGCAGCGTTATCCCCGGGACACAGTTCAATGAGCAGTTCTTC
CDR3 protein: CSVIPGTQFNEQFF

D gene: TRBD1
clone size: NA
V gene: TRBV25-1
J gene: TRBJ2-5
CDR3 DNA: TGTGCCATCACGGACAGGGCTTTAGGAGAGACCCAGTACTTC
CDR3 protein: CAITDRALGETQYF

D gene: NA
clone size: NA
V gene: TRBV5-6
J gene: TRBJ1-1
CDR3 DNA: TGTGCCAGCAGGGACCAGTGGGACTCCACTGAAGCTTTCTTT
CDR3 protein: CASRDQWDSTEAFF

D gene: TRBD2
clone size: few
V gene: TRBV7-6
J gene: TRBJ2-2
CDR3 DNA: TGTGCCAGCAGCTTAGGAGGGACTAGCGGGGGGTACTCCGGGGAGCTGTTTTTT
CDR3 protein: CASSLGGTSGGYSGELFF

D gene: NA
clone size: many
V gene: TRBV9
J gene: TRBJ1-2
CDR3 DNA: TGTGCCAGCAGCGTCGAGGATGACTATGGCTACACCTTC
CDR3 protein: CASSVEDDYGYTF

D gene: NA
clone size: many
V gene: TRBV7-7
J gene: TRBJ2-5
CDR3 DNA: TGTGCCAGCAGCCCTACGAGCAGGGGAGGGGAAGAGACCCAGTACTTC
CDR3 protein: CASSPTSRGGEETQYF

D gene: NA
clone size: NA
V gene: TRBV7-9
J gene: TRBJ2-6
CDR3 DNA: TGTGCCAGCAGTGAGGCTATCGTACTGACTTTC
CDR3 protein: CASSEAIVLTF

D gene: TRBD1
clone size: NA
V gene: TRBV11-2
J gene: TRBJ1-2
CDR3 DNA: TGTGCCAGCAGCTTGGGACTCCCGGGACAGGGCTACACCTTC
CDR3 protein: CASSLGLPGQGYTF

D gene: NA
clone size: many
V gene: TRBV10-3
J gene: TRBJ1-6
CDR3 DNA: TGTGCCATGAGGGGGGGGTTCAATTCACCCCTCCACTTT
CDR3 protein: CAMRGGFNSPLHF

D gene: NA
clone size: NA
V gene: TRBV29-1
J gene: TRBJ2-7
CDR3 DNA: TGCAGCGCGACAGGTTTCCACGAGCAGTACTTC
CDR3 protein: CSATGFHEQYF

D gene: NA
clone size: many
V gene: TRBV9
J gene: TRBJ1-5
CDR3 DNA: TGTGCCAGCAGCGTATATGGGGGTCAGCCCCAGCATTTT
CDR3 protein: CASSVYGGQPQHF

D gene: NA
clone size: NA
V gene: TRBV12-3/TRBV12-4
J gene: TRBJ2-6
CDR3 DNA: TGTGCCAGCAGTTTAAGGGGTCAAGGGGCCAACGTCCTGACTTTC
CDR3 protein: CASSLRGQGANVLTF

D gene: NA
clone size: many
V gene: TRBV20-1
J gene: TRBJ2-5
CDR3 DNA: TGCAGTGCCCTCCGACACCTTCAAGAGACCCAGTACTTC
CDR3 protein: CSALRHLQETQYF

D gene: NA
clone size: NA
V gene: TRBV6-2/TRBV6-3
J gene: TRBJ2-7
CDR3 DNA: TGTGCCAGCAGTTACCAGACTCCCGTGGGATCCGAGCAGTACTTC
CDR3 protein: CASSYQTPVGSEQYF

D gene: NA
clone size: many
V gene: TRBV5-1
J gene: TRBJ1-6
CDR3 DNA: TGCGCCAGCAGCTTTCAAAGGGGGGCGCCACCCCTCCACTTT
CDR3 protein: CASSFQRGAPPLHF

D gene: TRBD1
clone size: NA
V gene: TRBV19
J gene: TRBJ1-1
CDR3 DNA: TGTGCCAGTAGCAGACAGGGGGTATGGAACACTGAAGCTTTCTTT
CDR3 protein: CASSRQGVWNTEAFF

D gene: NA
clone size: few
V gene: TRBV7-9
J gene: TRBJ2-5
CDR3 DNA: TGTGCCAGCAGCTTGACCCAGGGTAACCAAGAGACCCAGTACTTC
CDR3 protein: CASSLTQGNQETQYF